The 16 T cell receptor beta chains below come from one sample, sequenced in a study of naive and memory T cell subsets. Amplification of ligated cDNA took four PCR rounds with SP2 and nested alpha and beta constant primers. TCRdb reanalysed the 5' RACE reads using MiXCR and keeps one entry per CDR3 protein. The data show about 62,000 distinct CDR3 sequences, roughly 8.1% seen once. A UMI-containing oligonucleotide was joined by 3' ligation to the TCR cDNA template. Every receptor here comes from a female donor in good health.

This clonotype was counted a few times. This sequence joins TRBV5-1 and TRBJ2-5, with D perhaps matching TRBD2 (5 bases). The CDR3 contains 14 residues. Per the germline V gene, CDR1 is SGHRS and CDR2 is YFSETQ. The V end lost 4 bases, the J end lost 2 bases, and 12 bases lay between the germline ends. For the CDR3, the DNA is TGCGCCAGCAGCATACGGACTGCACAAGAGACCCAGTACTTC. Its protein is CASSIRTAQETQYF.

This clonotype was recorded a few times. The rearrangement uses TRBV13 and TRBJ1-1; D remains ambiguous. This CDR3 has 14 residues. Germline V CDR1 and CDR2: PRHDT, FYEKMQ (reference sequence). Trimming cost V 1 base and J 5 bases, with 11 bases left between them. CDR3 in DNA: TGTGCCAGCAGCTTAGCCCGGGGAATTACTGAAGCTTTCTTT. Translation gives CASSLARGITEAFF.

The sample holds many counts of this clonotype. V gene TRBV20-1 combines with J gene TRBJ2-2, with D unclear. The germline V gene encodes CDR1 DFQATT and CDR2 SNEGSKA (reference sequence). Trimming took off 0 bases at V and 3 bases at J, with 5 bases between the two ends. The CDR3 sequence is 13 residues long. The chain's CDR3 is CSAREGYTGELFF. CDR3 DNA: TGCAGTGCTAGAGAAGGGTACACCGGGGAGCTGTTTTTT.

CDR3: CASRRGGNTIYF. DNA for the CDR3: TGTGCCAGCAGGCGAGGAGGAAACACCATATATTTT. The rearrangement uses TRBV11-2 and TRBJ1-3; unclear D gene. The germline V gene has CDR1 SGHAT and CDR2 FQNNGV. This CDR3 is built from 12 residues. V shed 6 bases and J shed 4 bases, with 7 bases lying between them.

The genes are TRBV20-1 and TRBJ2-1; no clear D. CDR1 DFQATT and CDR2 SNEGSKA come from the germline V gene (reference sequence). The CDR3 covers 12 residues. V was shortened by 6 bases and J by 7 bases, with 13 bases between the two germline ends. CDR3 coding DNA: TGCAGTGCCCCCCCGCTGGGGAATGAGCAGTTCTTC. As protein: CSAPPLGNEQFF.

The V and J genes are TRBV12-3 or TRBV12-4 and TRBJ2-7; D assignment may be TRBD1 or TRBD2 (5 bases each). Between the trimmed V and J ends, which lost 8 bases and 0 bases, there was a span of 23 bases. The CDR3 contains 17 residues. The CDR3 is CASRPPGYRGHSYEQYF. The DNA for the CDR3 is TGTGCCAGCCGACCTCCGGGGTATAGGGGTCACTCCTACGAGCAGTACTTC.

This clonotype was found a few times. The gene calls are TRBV27 and TRBJ2-7; tentatively, D is TRBD1 or TRBD2 (5 bases each). Trimming left V 5 bases short and J 4 bases short, with 27 bases between. Germline V gene sequence: CDR1 MNHEY, CDR2 SMNVEV (reference sequence). The CDR3 consists of 18 residues. The chain's CDR3 is CASSPPLLGASFEYEQYF. Here the CDR3 DNA reads TGTGCCAGCAGTCCACCGCTACTCGGGGCGTCCTTTGAATACGAGCAGTACTTC.

The chain recombines TRBV28 with TRBJ2-5; D is unresolved. V dropped 4 bases and J dropped 5 bases, with 14 bases sitting between them. Per germline, CDR1 MDHEN and CDR2 SYDVKM. This CDR3 comprises 14 residues. The CDR3 DNA reads TGTGCCAGCAGTTCCCCCCTGGTGGGGGAGACCCAGTACTTC. Encoded protein: CASSSPLVGETQYF.

This clonotype was picked up one time. The chain combines TRBV19 with TRBJ2-2; possibly TRBD2 for D (6 bases). CDR1 and CDR2 (germline): LNHDA, SQIVND (reference sequence). V lost 3 bases and J lost 5, with 7 bases in between. This CDR3 contains 13 residues. DNA of the CDR3: TGTGCCAGTAGTATGGCGGGAACCGGGGAGCTGTTTTTT. Its protein is CASSMAGTGELFF.

The chain joins TRBV29-1 to TRBJ1-1, with TRBD1 matching 7 bases. The length of the CDR3 is 15 residues. V trimming: 0 bases; J trimming: 4 bases; junction bases outside the gene matches: 8. In germline, CDR1 is SQVTM, CDR2 ANQGSEA. This CDR3 reads CSVEESDRVSTEAFF. In DNA form, the CDR3 reads TGCAGCGTTGAAGAGTCAGACAGGGTATCCACTGAAGCTTTCTTT.

The rearrangement joins TRBV6-6 to TRBJ2-3, with a possible D match to TRBD1 (5 bases). CDR3 length equals 15 residues. Germline V lookup: CDR1 MNHNY, CDR2 SVGAGI (reference sequence). Trimming stripped 2 bases from V and 5 bases from J, with 14 bases between. The CDR3, as DNA: TGTGCCAGCAGTTACGTGGCAGGGCGACAAGATACGCAGTATTTT. Translation: CASSYVAGRQDTQYF.

This chain links TRBV19 with TRBJ2-7; 7 bases are shared with TRBD2. CDR3 length: 13 amino acids. CDR1 LNHDA and CDR2 SQIVND come from the germline V gene (reference sequence). J gave up 2 bases and V 5 bases, and 3 bases lay outside the gene matches. The CDR3 loop reads CASSAGAPYEQYF. The CDR3 coding sequence is TGTGCCAGTAGTGCGGGAGCTCCCTACGAGCAGTACTTC. The full variable domain, in which reference TRBV19 and TRBJ2-7 provide the parts outside the CDR3, is DGGITQSPKYLFRKEGQNVTLSCEQNLNHDAMYWYRQDPGQGLRLIYYSQIVNDFQKGDIAEGYSVSREKKESFPLTVTSAQKNPTAFYLCASSAGAPYEQYFGPGTRLTVT.

This chain links TRBV19 with TRBJ2-5; the D gene is possibly TRBD2 (6 bases). Germline-derived CDR1 and CDR2 are LNHDA and SQIVND (reference sequence). This CDR3 has 14 amino acids. Trimming stripped 5 bases from V and 4 bases from J, with 14 bases between. The CDR3 reads CASSSSTGVETQYF. As DNA, the CDR3 is TGTGCCAGTAGTTCAAGTACGGGGGTAGAGACCCAGTACTTC.

The chain carries TRBV12-3 or TRBV12-4 and TRBJ1-3; tentative D call: TRBD1 (6 bases). CDR3 length: 14 amino acids. V was clipped by 8 bases and J by 5 bases, with 16 bases between them. DNA of the CDR3: TGTGCCAGCTCGGCCGGGACAAATAGAAACACCATATATTTT. It is translated as CASSAGTNRNTIYF.

The CDR3: CASSQEGADTQYF. The CDR3 bases are TGTGCCAGCAGCCAGGAGGGAGCAGATACGCAGTATTTT. The V call is TRBV4-2, the J call TRBJ2-3; tentative D call: TRBD2 (6 bases). The CDR3 runs 13 residues. The germline gives CDR1 LGHNA, CDR2 YNFKEQ. V dropped 3 bases and J dropped 4 bases, with 8 bases sitting between them.

The chain carries TRBV29-1 and TRBJ2-3; D not certain. Trimming pared 5 bases from V and 1 base from J, leaving 13 bases between. Germline loops: CDR1 SQVTM, CDR2 ANQGSEA. The CDR3 runs to 14 residues. The DNA of the CDR3 is TGCAGCGTTAGTGGCGGAGTCGGCACAGATACGCAGTATTTT. This gives the protein CSVSGGVGTDTQYF.